Detailed here is one T cell receptor (beta chain). The antigen it recognizes is unknown. No base qualities exist here, and no much larger clone lies one base off it. The data are from a study of cytomegalovirus exposure and HLA in healthy donors (dated by TCRdb to 2016 to 2017). Describing the broader study: According to a later analysis, the 120 or so validation repertoires were produced on the same platform as the 666 repertoires of the first cohort. The study aimed to test whether cataloging public T cell receptors could reveal signatures of past pathogen exposure. A separate validation cohort of 90 to 150 different subjects was used in addition to the approximately 700-subject first cohort. To predict cytomegalovirus infection status, the study brought together high-throughput TCR immunosequencing, statistical association of individual TCRs with disease status, and machine learning. Broad study findings and their caveats: A later analysis had no HLA typing for the validation cohort, so co-occurrence there was scored across all 130 or so repertoires. Across donors, most TCR sequences were observed very rarely, whereas some public TCRs were present in many individuals. A few of the identified cytomegalovirus-associated TCR beta chains were confirmed in vitro to be specific for cytomegalovirus antigens. The study listed 164 TCR beta chains as associated with cytomegalovirus. The authors suggested that the approach could potentially be extended to other disease states and immunological phenotypes. Of the cluster scores, 94% were above 0 in a later analysis, which found that TCRs clustered in the first cohort also tended to co-occur in the 120 validation repertoires. In both the original and validation cohorts, the classifier was reported to diagnose cytomegalovirus status with high specificity and sensitivity.

Trimming takes 0 bases from V and 2 bases from J, and the germline ends sit 6 bases apart. Per the germline V gene, SGHVS is the CDR1 and FNYEAQ is the CDR2. The CDR3 runs 14 amino acids, cysteine and phenylalanine included. Just CDR3 DNA is preserved here, 42 bases in frame from base 1. Library preparation was by the immunoSEQ multiplex PCR assay. In the paper's pipeline: To diagnose cytomegalovirus status from the catalog of TCR beta chain sequences, a statistical classification framework was built. The source is immuneACCESS, and TCRdb retained only in-frame sequences with V and J called. Part of the clones is not carried over; for the studies checked, unresolved V genes explain less than half of this, and the remainder is unexplained. That table gives V, J and clone size, and the DNA gave D and trimming. For this sample there are about 130,000 clones; 88% appear just once. The biggest ten clones account for less than 1.5% of the sample.

Separate from the approximately 670-subject first cohort, the validation cohort of roughly 130 subjects was the group to which the donors belonged. Sequenced material: PBMCs. This TCR was recovered from a man under 40 in good health and CMV-seronegative. The rearranged chain carries TRBV7-6 and TRBJ2-3, with the D gene uncertain. The DNA sequence is as follows: TGTGCCAGCAGCTTAGCGTATTCCACAGATACGCAGTATTTT. It translates as CASSLAYSTDTQYF.